These 26 T cell receptor beta chains share one sample of origin, sequenced in a study of radiotherapy plus CTLA-4 blockade in lung cancer. The repertoire was sequenced with immunoSEQ multiplex PCR; TCRdb's copy has only in-frame clones and lacks some. The sample carries about 120,000 clones, around 75% recorded once. The material sequenced was peripheral blood, taken from a patient treated with radiotherapy plus ipilimumab. All receptors come from a human donor with non-small cell lung cancer who had a partial response to radiotherapy plus ipilimumab.

V usage is TRBV6-4 and J usage is TRBJ2-3; 8 positions match TRBD2. V was pared by 4 bases and J by 6 bases, with 3 bases of the junction left unmatched. Germline values: CDR1 MRHNA, CDR2 SNTAGT. This CDR3 has 13 residues. For the CDR3, the DNA is TGTGCCAGCAGTGCCCGGGAGGGGGATACGCAGTATTTT. Its protein is CASSAREGDTQYF.

The CDR3 nucleotides are TGTGCCAGTACCTCTGGGGCAGCCGGCTGGGCTCAGCCCCAGCATTTT. Translated, it gives CASTSGAAGWAQPQHF. The chain links TRBV19 to TRBJ1-5, with D possibly TRBD1 on 5 matching bases. From germline, CDR1 is LNHDA and CDR2 SQIVND (reference sequence). The CDR3 totals 16 residues. V dropped 7 bases and J dropped 6 bases, with 22 bases sitting between them.

The genes are TRBV18 and TRBJ1-4; TRBD1 is a possible D gene (5 bases). V was pared by 2 bases and J by 5 bases, with 9 bases between. The CDR3 extends over 14 amino acids. In germline, CDR1 is KGHSH, CDR2 LQKENI. In DNA, the CDR3 is TGTGCCAGCTCACCATTGGACAACAATGAAAAACTGTTTTTT. It codes for CASSPLDNNEKLFF.

The rearrangement joins TRBV30 to TRBJ1-1, with D possibly matching TRBD1 (5 bases). V dropped 1 base and J dropped 14 bases, with 20 bases sitting between them. CDR1 is GTSNPN, CDR2 SVGIG, per germline (reference sequence). There are 13 residues in the CDR3. The CDR3 loop reads CAWSGSTGVEVFF. The CDR3 bases are TGTGCCTGGAGTGGGAGTACAGGAGTGGAAGTGTTCTTT.

The chain has TRBV5-1 and TRBJ2-1; 11 bases map to TRBD2. Trimming took 4 bases from V and 3 from J; bases not matched to a gene: 6. This CDR3 is 16 amino acids long. Germline V gene sequence: CDR1 SGHRS, CDR2 YFSETQ. The CDR3 is CASSPALAGDYNEQFF. The CDR3 coding sequence is TGCGCCAGCAGCCCCGCACTAGCGGGAGACTACAATGAGCAGTTCTTC.

The CDR3 bases are TGTGCCAGCAGGGTCCCGGGAGGCGCCTACAATGAGCAGTTCTTC. Encoded protein: CASRVPGGAYNEQFF. This chain connects TRBV28 to TRBJ2-1; 7 bases map to TRBD2. This CDR3 region has 15 residues. Germline values: CDR1 MDHEN, CDR2 SYDVKM. V dropped 6 bases and J dropped 2; count of bases not matched to a gene: 7.

The chain has TRBV28 and TRBJ1-5; 7 bases are a match to TRBD1. Unmatched junction bases numbered 7, after V lost 7 bases and J lost 7 bases. Germline CDR1 is MDHEN and CDR2 is SYDVKM. The CDR3 is 13 amino acids. CDR3 loop: CASNHRGWQPQHF. In DNA form, the CDR3 reads TGTGCCAGCAATCACAGGGGTTGGCAGCCCCAGCATTTT.

V is TRBV18 and J is TRBJ2-1, with 12 bases lining up with TRBD2. Germline-derived CDR1 and CDR2 are KGHSH and LQKENI. This CDR3 comprises 16 residues. Losses at the gene ends were 3 bases for V and 7 bases for J; bases not matched to a gene: 7. CDR3: CASSPLASGRANEQFF. The CDR3 bases are TGTGCCAGCTCACCCCTGGCTAGCGGGAGGGCGAATGAGCAGTTCTTC.

This clone came up once. The rearrangement links TRBV19 to TRBJ1-1; tentatively, D is TRBD1 (6 bases). The germline V and J ends were trimmed by 5 bases and 1 base, with 8 bases remaining between them. The CDR3 runs to 13 residues. CDR1 is LNHDA, CDR2 SQIVND, per germline (reference sequence). Written as DNA, the CDR3 is TGTGCCAGTAGTCGAGGGGGGAACACTGAAGCTTTCTTT. Translation gives CASSRGGNTEAFF. Using reference TRBV19 and TRBJ1-1 for the parts outside the CDR3, the full variable domain is DGGITQSPKYLFRKEGQNVTLSCEQNLNHDAMYWYRQDPGQGLRLIYYSQIVNDFQKGDIAEGYSVSREKKESFPLTVTSAQKNPTAFYLCASSRGGNTEAFFGQGTRLTVV.

The chain couples TRBV7-9 to TRBJ2-7, with a tentative D call TRBD1 (6 bases). The CDR3 contains 14 residues. V gave up 1 base and J gave up 7 bases, with 14 bases separating them. Looked up from germline, CDR1 is SEHNR and CDR2 is FQNEAQ (reference sequence). For the CDR3, the DNA is TGTGCCAGCAGCTTAGGGGGGCCAGGGCAAGAGCAGTACTTC. It encodes CASSLGGPGQEQYF. Looking up the rest from reference TRBV7-9 and TRBJ2-7 gives the full variable domain: DTGVSQNPRHKITKRGQNVTFRCDPISEHNRLYWYRQTLGQGPEFLTYFQNEAQLEKSRLLSDRFSAERPKGSFSTLEIQRTEQGDSAMYLCASSLGGPGQEQYFGPGTRLTVT.

The gene calls are TRBV28 and TRBJ1-2; 7 bases line up with TRBD1. Germline V gene sequence: CDR1 MDHEN, CDR2 SYDVKM. V gave up 6 bases and J gave up 8 bases; unmatched junction bases: 12. The length of the CDR3 is 14 residues. The CDR3 DNA sequence: TGTGCCAGCAGGGTACCTACAGGGGCCCGGGGCTACACCTTC. The encoded protein is CASRVPTGARGYTF.

This clone was observed a few times. This chain joins TRBV30 and TRBJ2-1; 9 positions match TRBD2. Germline values: CDR1 GTSNPN, CDR2 SVGIG (reference sequence). J gave up 5 bases and V 5 bases, and 7 bases lay outside the gene matches. CDR3 length: 14 amino acids. DNA of the CDR3: TGTGCCTGGGTTAGCGGGAGAGGGCACAATGAGCAGTTCTTC. Its protein product is CAWVSGRGHNEQFF.

Only a few counts were recorded for this clone. This chain uses TRBV10-1 with TRBJ1-4; no clear D gene. CDR1 WNHNN and CDR2 SYGVQD come from the germline V gene (reference sequence). The CDR3 length is 17 residues. Trimming stripped 0 bases from V and 0 bases from J, with 11 bases between. Here the CDR3 DNA reads TGCGCCAGCAGTGAGTCGCAATGGAGTCCAACTAATGAAAAACTGTTTTTT. Translating gives CASSESQWSPTNEKLFF.

The chain is built from TRBV7-2 and TRBJ2-1; D call uncertain. Germline assignment: CDR1 SGHTA and CDR2 FQGNSA. The CDR3 is made up of 12 amino acids. The V gene lost 5 bases and the J gene lost 5 bases, with 7 bases spanning the gap. CDR3 amino acids: CASSRQHNEQFF. The CDR3 DNA reads TGTGCCAGCAGCCGACAACACAATGAGCAGTTCTTC.

On this clone: This may be a read error, as it is one base from a much larger clone. The rearrangement joins TRBV7-9 to TRBJ1-1; 7 bases line up with TRBD1. Germline V gives CDR1 SEHNR, CDR2 FQNEAQ (reference sequence). The CDR3 has 12 residues. With V trimmed by 5 bases and J by 5 bases, 2 bases remained unmatched. The CDR3 region has the DNA TGTGCCAGCAGCCCACAGGGGACTGAAGCTTTCTTT. It is translated as CASSPQGTEAFF.

The rearrangement uses TRBV4-1 and TRBJ1-2; TRBD1 agrees at 10 bases. The CDR3 is 15 amino acids. The germline V gene encodes CDR1 MGHRA and CDR2 YSYEKL. After removal of 1 base from V and 5 bases from J, the junction contained 4 bases not matched to a gene. This chain's CDR3 is CASSQGQGAVYGYTF. As DNA, the CDR3 is TGCGCCAGCAGCCAAGGACAGGGGGCTGTTTATGGCTACACCTTC.

This clone appeared once. The chain employs TRBV18 and TRBJ1-1; the D gene is possibly TRBD1 (5 bases). From germline, CDR1 is KGHSH and CDR2 LQKENI. Trimming left V 3 bases short and J 0 bases short, with 11 bases between. The CDR3 is made up of 15 amino acids. CDR3 amino acids: CASSPLGGLNTEAFF. CDR3 coding DNA: TGTGCCAGCTCACCCCTGGGGGGGTTGAACACTGAAGCTTTCTTT.

The gene calls are TRBV5-1 and TRBJ2-3; D is perhaps TRBD1 (5 bases). Germline V lookup: CDR1 SGHRS, CDR2 YFSETQ. The CDR3 is 16 residues long. Trimming took 1 base from V and 1 from J, leaving 13 bases between them. Here the CDR3 DNA reads TGCGCCAGCAGCTTGAAGCAGGGAATGGGCACAGATACGCAGTATTTT. Translating gives CASSLKQGMGTDTQYF.

The V and J genes are TRBV7-9 and TRBJ2-2, with unresolved D. V lost 2 bases and J 6 bases, leaving 13 bases between the germline ends. The length of the CDR3 is 15 residues. In germline, CDR1 is SEHNR, CDR2 FQNEAQ (reference sequence). The CDR3 bases are TGTGCCAGCAGCTTACAGACCAGCCGGGCCGGGGAGCTGTTTTTT. It specifies CASSLQTSRAGELFF.

The V gene is TRBV30, the J gene TRBJ1-2, with D unresolved. CDR3 size: 15 residues. V lost 0 bases and J 4 bases, leaving 15 bases between the germline ends. Germline V gene lookup returns CDR1 GTSNPN and CDR2 SVGIG (reference sequence). In nucleotides, the CDR3 is TGTGCCTGGAGTGTCTTGGCAGACCCGGGCTATGGCTACACCTTC. Protein sequence: CAWSVLADPGYGYTF.

V usage is TRBV27 and J usage is TRBJ2-7; 10 nucleotides align to TRBD2. Germline lookup yields CDR1 MNHEY and CDR2 SMNVEV (reference sequence). This CDR3 has 13 residues. Germline trimming cut 5 bases from V and 4 bases from J; bases unmatched to any gene: 2. The CDR3 is CASSRSGRYEQYV. CDR3 nucleotides: TGTGCCAGCAGTCGTAGCGGGAGGTACGAGCAGTACGTC.

This clone has just a few counts. CDR3 region: CASQGAGANVLTF. CDR3 nucleotide sequence: TGTGCCTCCCAGGGGGCTGGGGCCAACGTCCTGACTTTC. The chain uses TRBV11-2 and TRBJ2-6, with 7 bases lining up with TRBD1. CDR1 is SGHAT, CDR2 FQNNGV, per germline. With V trimmed by 11 bases and J by 2 bases, 3 bases remained unmatched. The CDR3 is 13 residues long. Using reference TRBV11-2 and TRBJ2-6 for the parts outside the CDR3, the full variable domain is EAGVAQSPRYKIIEKRQSVAFWCNPISGHATLYWYQQILGQGPKLLIQFQNNGVVDDSQLPKDRFSAERLKGVDSTLKIQPAKLEDSAVYLCASQGAGANVLTFGAGSRLTVL.

The rearrangement joins TRBV28 to TRBJ2-3; 9 positions match TRBD1. The CDR3 has 15 residues. The V and J ends lost 6 bases and 1 base, in that order; junction bases with no gene match: 5. Germline V gene lookup returns CDR1 MDHEN and CDR2 SYDVKM. CDR3 coding DNA: TGTGCCAGCAGAGTGGGACAGGGCCGCACAGATACGCAGTATTTT. Translating gives CASRVGQGRTDTQYF.

This chain connects TRBV7-9 to TRBJ1-4; D possibly corresponds to TRBD1 (6 bases). From germline, CDR1 is SEHNR and CDR2 FQNEAQ (reference sequence). CDR3 length: 17 residues. V lost 2 bases to trimming and J lost 0 bases, with 13 bases between them. CDR3 sequence reads: CASSLNVGGPTNEKLFF. The CDR3 nucleotides are TGTGCCAGCAGCTTAAATGTAGGGGGACCAACTAATGAAAAACTGTTTTTT.

This chain links TRBV20-1 with TRBJ2-1, with 7 positions matching TRBD2. CDR3 length equals 10 residues. CDR1 is DFQATT, CDR2 SNEGSKA, per germline (reference sequence). Trimming at V came to 6 bases and at J to 12 bases, leaving 5 bases not matched to a gene. CDR3 loop: CSAALAGQFF. CDR3 DNA: TGCAGTGCCGCCTTAGCGGGGCAGTTCTTC.

This clone has a handful of counts. The CDR3 loop reads CASSHRGINEKLFF. The CDR3 DNA sequence: TGTGCCAGCAGCCACAGGGGAATCAATGAAAAACTGTTTTTT. J is TRBJ1-4 and V is TRBV6-6, with 7 bases matching TRBD1. V lost 6 bases and J lost 5; bases outside the gene matches: 6. This CDR3 spans 14 amino acids. CDR1 and CDR2 from the germline V gene are MNHNY and SVGAGI (reference sequence).